The rows below give T cell receptor beta chains drawn from one sample of a study of shared clonotypes between healthy human individuals. Measured with immunoSEQ multiplex PCR; TCRdb has only the in-frame clones, and not every one. The sample records about 2.4 million clones, approximately 92% being singletons. The source material was naive CD4+ T cells sorted from blood. These TCRs come from a man younger than 35 in good health. Each CDR3 is given with its conserved first and last residue. D genes are given only for firm matches. Size tells how often a clone was seen (once, few, many) or the class of an expanded clone, and some rows leave it out.

TRBV11-2	.	TRBJ1-4	.	CASSLKRVEKLFF	TGTGCCAGCAGCTTAAAACGGGTCGAAAAACTGTTTTTT
TRBV7-9	.	TRBJ1-4	.	CASSLNEKLFF	TGTGCCAGCAGCTTAAACGAAAAACTGTTTTTT
TRBV29-1	.	TRBJ2-1	TRBD2	CSALRGAEGSNEQFF	TGCAGCGCTCTGCGGGGGGCGGAGGGGAGCAATGAGCAGTTCTTC
TRBV9	.	TRBJ1-5	.	CASSVGSQSNQPQHF	TGTGCCAGCAGCGTAGGGAGTCAAAGCAATCAGCCCCAGCATTTT
TRBV14	.	TRBJ2-7	.	CASSPETASYEQYF	TGTGCCAGCAGCCCAGAGACAGCCTCCTACGAGCAGTACTTC
TRBV11-2	.	TRBJ2-7	.	CASSIYYEQYF	TGTGCCAGCAGCATCTACTACGAGCAGTACTTC
TRBV5-1	.	TRBJ2-2	.	CASSLEDITGELFF	TGCGCCAGCAGCTTGGAGGACATCACCGGGGAGCTGTTTTTT
TRBV4-1	.	TRBJ2-2	.	CASSQDGSISGELFF	TGCGCCAGCAGCCAAGATGGCTCAATAAGCGGGGAGCTGTTTTTT
TRBV7-3	.	TRBJ2-3	TRBD1	CASSPGQITDTQYF	TGTGCCAGCAGCCCGGGACAGATCACAGATACGCAGTATTTT
TRBV28	.	TRBJ2-1	.	CASIKGGSSSYNEQFF	TGTGCCAGCATAAAGGGGGGGTCGTCCTCCTACAATGAGCAGTTCTTC
TRBV25-1	.	TRBJ2-1	.	CASSEYSLRGSTNEQFF	TGTGCCAGCAGTGAATATTCCCTCCGGGGGAGCACCAATGAGCAGTTCTTC
TRBV7-2	.	TRBJ1-6	.	CASSSGAVTPLHF	TGTGCCAGCAGCTCAGGGGCGGTAACACCCCTCCACTTT
TRBV5-1	.	TRBJ1-4	.	CASSPGGRATNEKLFF	TGCGCCAGCAGCCCAGGAGGTAGGGCAACTAATGAAAAACTGTTTTTT
TRBV13	.	TRBJ2-3	.	CASSLRGDRRADTQYF	TGTGCCAGCAGCTTAAGAGGAGACCGCAGGGCAGATACGCAGTATTTT
TRBV4-1	.	TRBJ1-4	.	CASSLEPGPSNEKLFF	TGCGCCAGCAGTCTTGAACCGGGACCTAGCAATGAAAAACTGTTTTTT
TRBV7-9	few	TRBJ2-7	.	CASSLNNYEQYF	TGTGCCAGCAGCTTAAACAACTACGAGCAGTACTTC
TRBV5-1	.	TRBJ2-7	.	CASSLGSGKGEQYF	TGCGCCAGCAGCTTGGGGTCGGGGAAGGGCGAGCAGTACTTC
TRBV4-3	.	TRBJ2-7	TRBD2	CASSQGKGELAGGYYEQYF	TGCGCCAGCAGCCAAGGGAAAGGGGAGCTAGCGGGAGGATATTACGAGCAGTACTTC
TRBV6-1	.	TRBJ2-7	.	CASSRDISSYEQYF	TGTGCCAGCAGCCGGGACATCAGCTCCTACGAGCAGTACTTC
TRBV5-1	.	TRBJ2-3	.	CASSLPGGTDTQYF	TGCGCCAGCAGCTTGCCGGGGGGCACAGATACGCAGTATTTT
TRBV5-1	.	TRBJ2-7	TRBD2	CASSSAGLAGGRHEQYF	TGCGCCAGCAGCTCCGCGGGACTAGCGGGAGGGCGTCATGAGCAGTACTTC
TRBV28	.	TRBJ1-6	TRBD1	CASSRDRGDDSPLHF	TGTGCCAGCAGTCGTGACAGGGGGGACGATTCACCCCTCCACTTT
TRBV11-2	.	TRBJ1-1	.	CASSLGQKGAEAFF	TGTGCCAGCAGCTTAGGTCAAAAGGGAGCTGAAGCTTTCTTT
TRBV2	.	TRBJ1-2	.	CASSAGGNGYGYTF	TGTGCCAGCAGTGCGGGGGGAAATGGCTATGGCTACACCTTC
TRBV28	.	TRBJ1-1	.	CASSLPGAVNTEAFF	TGTGCCAGCAGTTTACCGGGGGCGGTGAACACTGAAGCTTTCTTT
TRBV11-2	.	TRBJ2-4	TRBD1	CASSLKSGTGGNIQYF	TGTGCCAGCAGCCTTAAATCCGGGACAGGTGGAAACATTCAGTACTTC
TRBV7-9	few	TRBJ1-1	.	CASSWLSDGGTEAFF	TGTGCCAGCAGCTGGCTCAGTGACGGAGGCACTGAAGCTTTCTTT
TRBV6-5	few	TRBJ2-5	TRBD2	CASRTRETQYF	TGTGCCAGCCGGACTAGGGAGACCCAGTACTTC
TRBV6-6	.	TRBJ2-1	TRBD1	CASITGAGEQFF	TGTGCCAGCATTACAGGGGCGGGTGAGCAGTTCTTC
TRBV7-9	.	TRBJ2-2	TRBD1	CASSEGDRNTGELFF	TGTGCCAGCAGCGAAGGGGACAGAAACACCGGGGAGCTGTTTTTT
TRBV20-1	.	TRBJ2-7	.	CSAADTGQQYF	TGCAGTGCTGCCGACACAGGGCAGCAGTACTTC
TRBV5-4	.	TRBJ1-1	.	CASSFGHDRGTEAFF	TGTGCCAGCAGCTTCGGTCACGACCGGGGCACTGAAGCTTTCTTT
TRBV7-8	once	TRBJ1-5	.	CASSLIGGRTNQPQHF	TGTGCCAGCAGCTTAATAGGGGGGCGTACTAATCAGCCCCAGCATTTT
TRBV28	.	TRBJ1-2	TRBD1	CASSLREGQVGANGYTF	TGTGCCAGCAGTTTAAGGGAGGGACAGGTCGGGGCGAATGGCTACACCTTC
TRBV23-1	.	TRBJ2-3	.	CASSHHRTETDTQYF	TGCGCCAGCAGTCATCACCGGACAGAAACAGATACGCAGTATTTT
TRBV7-9	.	TRBJ1-4	TRBD1	CASSLSQGINEKLFF	TGTGCCAGCAGCTTATCACAGGGGATTAATGAAAAACTGTTTTTT
TRBV25-1	.	TRBJ2-7	.	CASSATGYSSEQYF	TGTGCCAGCAGTGCTACAGGGTACTCGAGTGAGCAGTACTTC
TRBV10-1	.	TRBJ2-3	.	CASSEQVGGGTDTQYF	TGCGCCAGCAGTGAGCAGGTGGGAGGAGGGACAGATACGCAGTATTTT
TRBV6-6	.	TRBJ2-7	TRBD1	CASSYSGQGSYEQYF	TGTGCCAGCAGTTACTCGGGACAGGGGTCCTACGAGCAGTACTTC
TRBV12-5	.	TRBJ1-2	.	CASGLLGEGHTF	TGTGCTAGTGGTCTCCTCGGGGAGGGCCACACCTTC
TRBV5-1	.	TRBJ1-2	TRBD1	CASSLDWDSANYGYTF	TGCGCCAGCAGCTTGGATTGGGACAGTGCTAACTATGGCTACACCTTC
TRBV5-1	.	TRBJ2-7	.	CASSLGGTDEQYF	TGCGCCAGCAGCTTGGGGGGCACGGACGAGCAGTACTTC
TRBV6-5	.	TRBJ1-1	.	CASSYSLREEAFF	TGTGCCAGCAGTTACTCGTTGCGGGAGGAAGCTTTCTTT